This TCR beta chain appears in the sequencing data of a study of T-cell memory formation after mild COVID-19. CDR3 size: 18 residues. CDR1 is DFQATT and CDR2 is SNEGSKA in the germline V gene (reference sequence). With 0 bases removed from V and 10 bases from J, the gap between germline ends came to 28 bases. TCRdb independently ran MiXCR on the 5' RACE reads; one entry per CDR3 protein. The sample consists of hundreds of thousands of distinct CDR3 sequences, roughly a fifth of them appearing once. The rearrangement uses TRBV20-1 and TRBJ1-5; D remains ambiguous. Sequencing input: PBMCs or a T cell subset sorted from them (not recorded which). The source of this sequence is an adult woman who had mild COVID-19 (a few samples of this study predate the infection). Cell type and time point are not known. The DNA of the CDR3 is TGCAGTGCTAGAGATTTTCGGCCTCGCCGACCCAGTCCGTCCCCCCAGCATTTT. This sequence encodes CSARDFRPRRPSPSPQHF.